This T cell receptor beta chain was sequenced during a study of blood T cell repertoires in COVID-19. Germline lookup yields CDR1 SGHAT and CDR2 FQNNGV. Germline trimming cut 4 bases from V and 4 bases from J; bases unmatched to any gene: 9. The CDR3 spans 15 residues. In the original processing: Amplification from reference gene primers served as the basis for estimated nucleated cell counts. TCRdb's copy holds only in-frame clones and misses some; the assay was immunoSEQ multiplex PCR. V and J calls and clone size are copied from that table; D and trimming were computed from the DNA. This table holds roughly 62,000 clones, 82% found once.

Source material: peripheral blood. The sequence was obtained from a man between 60 and 70 years old with acute or convalescent COVID-19. This rearrangement joins TRBV11-2 to TRBJ1-1; 7 positions match TRBD1. Written as DNA, the CDR3 is TGTGCCAGCAGCTCACCCGAACAGGGGACCACTGAAGCTTTCTTT. Amino acid sequence: CASSSPEQGTTEAFF.